The 8 T cell receptor beta chains reported below all come from one sample, sequenced in a study of vaccination and CD4 T cells after COVID-19. The Oncomine TCR Beta short-read assay was applied to DNA of cultured CD4+ T cells. One entry per CDR3 protein results from TCRdb running MiXCR on the PCR reads. The table shows under 25,000 distinct CDR3 sequences, with around two fifths occurring only once. No antigen has been assigned to these receptors. The treatment is: roughly 10-day PBMC culture with coronavirus spike peptide pools or control peptides (ViraFEST assay). Sequenced: cultured CD4+ T cells from blood. These receptors originate from a human donor with COVID-19.

This sequence joins TRBV2 and TRBJ2-7; 8 nucleotides line up with TRBD1. The CDR3 spans 12 residues. Trimming removed 8 bases from V and 3 bases from J; junction bases left unmatched: 3. Germline V gene sequence: CDR1 SNHLY, CDR2 FYNNEI. The CDR3 loop reads CASGGQDYEQYF. CDR3 DNA sequence: TGTGCCAGCGGGGGACAGGACTACGAGCAGTACTTC. Full variable domain (missing parts from reference TRBV2 and TRBJ2-7): EPEVTQTPSHQVTQMGQEVILRCVPISNHLYFYWYRQILGQKVEFLVSFYNNEISEKSEIFDDQFSVERPDGSNFTLKIRSTKLEDSAMYFCASGGQDYEQYFGPGTRLTVT.

The gene calls are TRBV7-6 and TRBJ2-3, with unresolved D. The CDR3 totals 13 residues. Germline assignment: CDR1 SGHVS and CDR2 FNYEAQ. The V and J ends lost 4 bases and 2 bases respectively, with 7 bases between them. CDR3 sequence reads: CASSSSPTDTQYF. The CDR3 nucleotides read TGTGCCAGCAGCTCCTCCCCCACAGATACGCAGTATTTT. The whole variable domain, remainder taken from reference TRBV7-6 and TRBJ2-3, is GAGVSQSPRYKVTKRGQDVALRCDPISGHVSLYWYRQALGQGPEFLTYFNYEAQQDKSGLPNDRFSAERPEGSISTLTIQRTEQRDSAMYRCASSSSPTDTQYFGPGTRLTVL.

This chain joins TRBV20-1 and TRBJ2-5, with a possible D match to TRBD2 (6 bases). CDR3 length: 13 residues. CDR1 and CDR2 from the germline V gene are DFQATT and SNEGSKA (reference sequence). Between the trimmed V and J ends, which lost 5 bases and 1 base, there was a span of 11 bases. The CDR3 region is CSALGRTQETQYF. As DNA, the CDR3 is TGCAGTGCTCTCGGGAGAACCCAAGAGACCCAGTACTTC.

This clonotype was counted only a few times. The chain employs TRBV5-1 and TRBJ1-1; D gene uncertain. CDR1 and CDR2 (germline): SGHRS, YFSETQ. V lost 4 bases and J lost 4, with 11 bases in between. This CDR3 is built from 13 residues. CDR3 region: CASSPLSGTEAFF. The CDR3 DNA is TGCGCCAGCAGCCCGCTCAGCGGCACTGAAGCTTTCTTT.

This sequence joins TRBV4-2 and TRBJ1-1; the D gene is possibly TRBD1 (6 bases). There are 16 residues in the CDR3. V was clipped by 1 base and J by 1 base, with 13 bases between them. Germline V gives CDR1 LGHNA, CDR2 YNFKEQ. CDR3: CASSQADRSKNTEAFF. The CDR3 DNA reads TGTGCCAGCAGCCAAGCGGACAGAAGTAAGAACACTGAAGCTTTCTTT.

The chain has TRBV20-1 and TRBJ2-5; D gene ambiguous. Trimming cost V 3 bases and J 0 bases, with 8 bases left between them. CDR3 length: 13 amino acids. The germline CDR1 and CDR2 sequences are DFQATT and SNEGSKA (reference sequence). In nucleotides, the CDR3 is TGCAGTGCTAGTAATCGGAACCAAGAGACCCAGTACTTC. Its translation is CSASNRNQETQYF.

V usage is TRBV27 and J usage is TRBJ2-7, with a weak D call TRBD2 (5 bases). The CDR3 is made up of 14 amino acids. V was clipped by 2 bases and J by 3 bases, with 11 bases between them. Per the germline V gene, CDR1 is MNHEY and CDR2 is SMNVEV (reference sequence). The CDR3 bases are TGTGCCAGCAGTTTACGAGGGTTCTTCTACGAGCAGTACTTC. It yields the protein CASSLRGFFYEQYF.

The rearrangement links TRBV7-3 to TRBJ2-3; 8 bases fit TRBD2. CDR1 SGHTA and CDR2 FQGTGA come from the germline V gene. Trimming cost V 4 bases and J 4 bases; bases outside gene matches: 10. The CDR3 is 16 amino acids. In nucleotides, the CDR3 is TGTGCCAGCAGCTCGCTTGGGTCAGCGGGGGCAGATACGCAGTATTTT. It codes for CASSSLGSAGADTQYF.